The rows below give T cell receptor beta chains drawn from one sample of a study of T cells in Graves' hyperthyroidism and ophthalmopathy. TCRdb recomputed calls from the multiplex PCR reads with MiXCR, one row per CDR3 protein. This table has 700,000 or so distinct CDR3 sequences, about 16% appearing once. Sequenced: blood. All receptors derive from a young man with Graves' hyperthyroidism. The CDR3 runs from the conserved cysteine through the conserved F or W. D genes are given only for firm matches. For some rows the clone size is stated as once, few or many, or as a class when expanded; others skip it.

J gene	D gene	clone size	V gene	CDR3 protein	CDR3 DNA
TRBJ2-2	NA	NA	TRBV6-1	CASTWGQLNTGELFF	TGTGCCAGCACCTGGGGGCAGCTTAACACCGGGGAGCTGTTTTTT
TRBJ2-7	NA	many	TRBV6-5	CASSYSVGVEAYEQYF	TGTGCCAGCAGTTACTCGGTGGGGGTGGAGGCCTACGAGCAGTACTTC
TRBJ2-2	NA	NA	TRBV20-1	CSATGGAYGELFF	TGCAGTGCTACCGGGGGCGCGTACGGGGAGCTGTTTTTT
TRBJ1-1	NA	NA	TRBV5-4	CASSPLGGGGTEAFF	TGTGCCAGCAGCCCCCTGGGGGGGGGCGGCACTGAAGCTTTCTTT
TRBJ2-7	TRBD2	many	TRBV12-3/TRBV12-4	CASSSTHSGTWSEQYF	TGTGCCAGCAGCTCAACCCATAGCGGGACTTGGAGCGAGCAGTACTTC
TRBJ2-2	TRBD1	few	TRBV27	CASSFSTGGDTGELFF	TGTGCCAGCAGTTTCTCGACAGGGGGAGACACCGGGGAGCTGTTTTTT
TRBJ2-7	NA	many	TRBV20-1	CSARDTGSPYEQYF	TGCAGTGCTAGAGATACAGGGTCTCCCTACGAGCAGTACTTC
TRBJ2-2	TRBD1	NA	TRBV2	CASSRTDRGHTGELFF	TGTGCCAGCAGTAGAACGGACAGGGGTCACACCGGGGAGCTGTTTTTT
TRBJ2-1	NA	many	TRBV6-7	CASALREGNNEQFF	TGTGCCAGCGCCCTTAGAGAGGGGAACAATGAGCAGTTCTTC
TRBJ2-2	TRBD2	few	TRBV7-8	CASISPGLAGRTGELFF	TGTGCCAGCATCAGCCCGGGACTAGCGGGGAGGACCGGGGAGCTGTTTTTT
TRBJ1-3	NA	NA	TRBV20-1	CSARAPGGNTIYF	TGCAGTGCTAGAGCCCCTGGGGGAAACACCATATATTTT
TRBJ1-4	NA	NA	TRBV20-1	CSVSRIDEKLFF	TGCAGTGTAAGCAGGATAGATGAAAAACTGTTTTTT
TRBJ2-5	TRBD2	many	TRBV20-1	CSARVRGGETQYF	TGCAGTGCTAGAGTTCGGGGGGGAGAGACCCAGTACTTC
TRBJ2-5	TRBD1	NA	TRBV29-1	CSDGDRNKETQYF	TGCAGCGACGGGGACAGGAATAAAGAGACCCAGTACTTC
TRBJ2-1	NA	NA	TRBV28	CASSLRTVEEQFF	TGTGCCAGCAGTCTAAGGACAGTAGAAGAGCAGTTCTTC
TRBJ1-5	TRBD1	few	TRBV19	CASSIDPGQGSGDQPQHF	TGTGCCAGTAGTATAGATCCCGGACAGGGGAGCGGAGATCAGCCCCAGCATTTT
TRBJ2-5	NA	few	TRBV6-1	CASSEVGLYQETQYF	TGTGCCAGCAGTGAGGTGGGCCTGTACCAAGAGACCCAGTACTTC
TRBJ2-2	TRBD2	few	TRBV20-1	CSAREAGGAGELFF	TGCAGTGCTAGAGAAGCGGGAGGCGCCGGGGAGCTGTTTTTT
TRBJ2-5	TRBD2	NA	TRBV20-1	CSAAPGLAGGLQETQYF	TGCAGTGCGGCACCGGGACTAGCGGGAGGCCTCCAAGAGACCCAGTACTTC
TRBJ1-5	NA	many	TRBV28	CASSLGRTNQPQHF	TGTGCCAGCAGTTTAGGCAGGACTAATCAGCCCCAGCATTTT
TRBJ2-1	TRBD1	many	TRBV19	CASSIRTGSYNEQFF	TGTGCCAGTAGTATCCGGACAGGCTCCTACAATGAGCAGTTCTTC
TRBJ1-5	TRBD1	NA	TRBV20-1	CSARDEAGTGIFSNQPQHF	TGCAGTGCTAGAGATGAGGCCGGGACAGGGATCTTTAGCAATCAGCCCCAGCATTTT
TRBJ2-3	NA	many	TRBV7-2	CASSPGYTQYF	TGTGCCAGCAGCCCCGGGTATACGCAGTATTTT
TRBJ1-1	NA	many	TRBV28	CASSLPGTFEAFF	TGTGCCAGCAGTTTACCCGGGACATTTGAAGCTTTCTTT
TRBJ1-1	NA	few	TRBV12-3/TRBV12-4	CASSLGATGTTEAFF	TGTGCCAGCAGCCTAGGGGCCACAGGGACCACTGAAGCTTTCTTT
TRBJ2-2	NA	many	TRBV2	CASSENWTGELFF	TGTGCCAGCAGTGAAAACTGGACCGGGGAGCTGTTTTTT
TRBJ1-5	NA	few	TRBV24-1	CATSDSRRNQPQHF	TGTGCCACCAGTGATAGCAGGCGCAATCAGCCCCAGCATTTT
TRBJ1-1	TRBD1	few	TRBV20-1	CRGQGDHTEAFF	TGCAGAGGACAGGGAGACCACACTGAAGCTTTCTTT
TRBJ2-7	NA	NA	TRBV7-9	CASRYLESGEYEQYF	TGTGCCAGCCGCTACTTGGAATCGGGAGAATACGAGCAGTACTTC
TRBJ2-7	NA	many	TRBV30	CAWRVRGWDEQYF	TGTGCCTGGAGAGTGAGGGGCTGGGACGAGCAGTACTTC
TRBJ2-2	TRBD2	many	TRBV28	CASNRLAGLAGELFF	TGTGCCAGCAACCGACTAGCGGGACTGGCCGGGGAGCTGTTTTTT
TRBJ1-1	TRBD1	many	TRBV7-9	CASSLAGTGNTEAFF	TGTGCCAGCAGCTTGGCCGGGACAGGGAACACTGAAGCTTTCTTT
TRBJ2-5	NA	many	TRBV15	CATSNRYQETQYF	TGTGCCACCAGTAATCGGTACCAAGAGACCCAGTACTTC
TRBJ2-1	TRBD2	many	TRBV12-3/TRBV12-4	CASRGLREGGNEGQFF	TGTGCCAGCAGGGGATTGCGGGAGGGGGGCAATGAAGGGCAGTTCTTC
TRBJ2-3	NA	many	TRBV12-3/TRBV12-4	CASRESTDTQYF	TGTGCCAGCCGGGAGAGCACAGATACGCAGTATTTT
TRBJ2-1	TRBD2	many	TRBV20-1	CSAIRTSGNNEQFF	TGCAGTGCCATCCGGACTAGCGGAAACAATGAGCAGTTCTTC
TRBJ1-5	NA	NA	TRBV2	CASRDPRSNPNQPQHF	TGTGCCAGCAGGGATCCTCGCAGTAACCCAAATCAGCCCCAGCATTTT
TRBJ1-5	TRBD1	many	TRBV30	CAWSHRGSQPQHF	TGTGCCTGGAGCCACAGGGGAAGTCAGCCCCAGCATTTT
TRBJ1-2	NA	few	TRBV20-1	CSAWDGAFYGYTF	TGCAGTGCCTGGGACGGCGCATTCTATGGCTACACCTTC
TRBJ2-1	NA	few	TRBV6-6	CASSYSRDEQFF	TGTGCCAGCAGTTACTCGAGAGATGAGCAGTTCTTC
TRBJ2-5	NA	many	TRBV2	CASSTSSLRGTQYF	TGTGCCAGCAGTACCTCTTCCCTCCGGGGGACCCAGTACTTC